A single sample is the source of the 5 T cell receptor beta chains below, sequenced in a study of blood T cell dynamics during melanoma immunotherapy. Time point denoted: pre-treatment baseline. Using immunoSEQ multiplex PCR, the repertoire was profiled, and TCRdb retains in-frame clones only, with some absent. There are 16,000 or so clones in the sample; 70% to 90% occur only once, and about 5% lies in the top ten. The sequenced sample was blood, obtained from a patient treated with checkpoint blockade. These receptors were collected from a human donor with melanoma.

This clone was recorded a few times. This chain joins TRBV7-9 and TRBJ1-1; maybe TRBD1 (5 bases). Trimming removed 5 bases from V and 3 bases from J, with 10 bases in between. The CDR3 has 13 residues. Looked up from germline, CDR1 is SEHNR and CDR2 is FQNEAQ (reference sequence). CDR3 nucleotides: TGTGCCAGCAGCCTAACACAGGACACTGAAGCTTTCTTT. Translation gives CASSLTQDTEAFF.

This rearrangement joins TRBV7-9 to TRBJ1-4, with D tentatively TRBD1 (5 bases). This CDR3 comprises 16 residues. CDR1 and CDR2 (germline): SEHNR, FQNEAQ (reference sequence). V dropped 0 bases and J dropped 5 bases, with 13 bases sitting between them. CDR3 in amino acids: CASSLASGRLNEKLFF. CDR3 in DNA: TGTGCCAGCAGCTTAGCCTCGGGACGGCTAAATGAAAAACTGTTTTTT. The whole variable domain, remainder taken from reference TRBV7-9 and TRBJ1-4, is DTGVSQNPRHKITKRGQNVTFRCDPISEHNRLYWYRQTLGQGPEFLTYFQNEAQLEKSRLLSDRFSAERPKGSFSTLEIQRTEQGDSAMYLCASSLASGRLNEKLFFGSGTQLSVL.

The chain recombines TRBV7-8 with TRBJ2-3; 12 bases map to TRBD2. Trimming cost V 4 bases and J 6 bases; bases outside gene matches: 8. The CDR3 covers 16 residues. Looked up from germline, CDR1 is SGHVS and CDR2 is FQNEAQ. This CDR3 is CASSWTRLAGADTQYF. The CDR3 DNA sequence: TGTGCCAGCAGCTGGACCCGACTAGCGGGGGCTGATACGCAGTATTTT.

The V call is TRBV30, the J call TRBJ2-7, with D unclear. Germline V lookup: CDR1 GTSNPN, CDR2 SVGIG (reference sequence). Between the trimmed V and J ends, which lost 0 bases and 3 bases, there was a span of 9 bases. This CDR3 is 13 amino acids long. DNA for the CDR3: TGTGCCTGGAGTGTAGGGTCGGACTACGAGCAGTACTTC. It translates to CAWSVGSDYEQYF.

The genes are TRBV5-1 and TRBJ2-1; 8 bases agree with TRBD1. This CDR3 is built from 14 residues. V lost 0 bases and J lost 12; bases outside the gene matches: 8. CDR1 is SGHRS and CDR2 is YFSETQ in the germline V gene. The CDR3 spells CASSLGLEQGGQFF. The DNA for the CDR3 is TGCGCCAGCAGCTTGGGGCTGGAACAGGGGGGGCAGTTCTTC.